The entry below describes one T cell receptor (beta chain). Its antigen is not known. TCRdb keeps only in-frame clones here, not all; method: immunoSEQ multiplex PCR. The profile shows 75,000 to 85,000 clones, over 60% of them singletons. This entry is derived from a study of T cell responses to AZD1222 COVID-19 vaccine. Study-wide findings and caveats: There were mostly white British donors and more females than males, and clonal diversity was possibly underestimated. Baseline seropositivity occurred in only a handful of AZD1222 recipients.

The clonotype comes from an adult who received the MenACWY meningococcal vaccine as a control. This specimen consisted of peripheral blood, obtained 28 days after the second dose of the MenACWY control vaccine.

As DNA, the CDR3 is TGTGCCAGCAGCCAAGAAGGCGGGGGGCAGAGCGAGCAGTACTTC. This encodes CASSQEGGGQSEQYF. The V gene is TRBV4-2, the J gene TRBJ2-7; TRBD2 aligns across 8 bases. V was clipped by 0 bases and J by 6 bases; unmatched bases: 7. CDR1 and CDR2 (germline): LGHNA, YNFKEQ. This CDR3 is built from 15 residues.